Reported below is one T cell receptor (beta chain). The antigen remains undetermined. The library tagged each cDNA molecule with unique molecular identifiers. TCRdb re-derived calls from the RACE reads in MiXCR, one entry per CDR3 protein. The sample includes under 110,000 distinct CDR3 sequences, roughly an eighth seen only once; the top ten take 1.6%. The data were obtained in a study of human T cells and chemical hapten exposure. Overall study results and limits: Expanded TCRs grouped into significantly more large CDR3 similarity clusters than controls produced.

Germline values: CDR1 SNHLY, CDR2 FYNNEI. V dropped 8 bases and J dropped 2 bases, with 12 bases sitting between them. The CDR3 runs to 13 residues. Sample time point: pre-sensitization, week 0. The treatment is: therapeutic diphenylcyclopropenone sensitization with weekly scalp DPC. The V call is TRBV2, the J call TRBJ1-2; D is undetermined. The sequence derives from a woman between 45 and 65 years old with alopecia areata. Some clones in this sample may be carry-over from other donors' samples. The sample was whole blood, taken in connection with sensitization to the hapten diphenylcyclopropenone (DPC). The CDR3 nucleotides are TGTGCCAGCGGAACGGGCCTAAACTATGGCTACACCTTC. Amino acids: CASGTGLNYGYTF.